These 2 T cell receptor beta chains share one sample of origin, sequenced in a study of radiotherapy plus CTLA-4 blockade in lung cancer. TCRdb's copy holds only in-frame clones and misses some; the assay was immunoSEQ multiplex PCR. The sample contains tens of thousands of clones, around 76% of which appear only once. Sequencing was performed on peripheral blood, taken from a patient treated with radiotherapy plus ipilimumab. The receptors were gathered from a human donor with non-small cell lung cancer whose response to radiotherapy plus ipilimumab could not be evaluated. Some clones in this sample may be carry-over from other donors' samples.

The genes are TRBV9 and TRBJ1-3, with a tentative D call TRBD1 (5 bases). V was shortened by 4 bases and J by 0 bases, with 11 bases between the two germline ends. The CDR3 has 15 amino acids. Per germline, CDR1 SGDLS and CDR2 YYNGEE. CDR3 sequence: CASSTQVTSGNTIYF. CDR3 DNA: TGTGCCAGCAGCACACAGGTGACCTCTGGAAACACCATATATTTT.

This sequence joins TRBV19 and TRBJ2-1, with 8 bases lining up with TRBD2. This CDR3 is built from 18 residues. The J segment lost 5 bases and the V segment lost 5 bases, leaving 17 bases of the junction unmatched. Germline V gives CDR1 LNHDA, CDR2 SQIVND (reference sequence). As DNA, the CDR3 is TGTGCCAGTAGTTCCGGGTCGGGGGGGTTCGGGCGAAACAATGAGCAGTTCTTC. Translating it yields CASSSGSGGFGRNNEQFF.